This TCR beta chain was found in a study of cytomegalovirus exposure and HLA in healthy donors. Study context: Among around 200 million T cells, an earlier analysis found about 100 million unique TCR beta sequences. The study's findings and limits: Common viral pathogens seemed, in a later analysis, to connect with several of the most significant clusters. Follow-up analysis later connected one missense variant in DCLRE1C with trimming of TCR beta V- and J-genes.

Concerning this clone itself: Antigen unknown.

This CDR3 comprises 12 residues. Germline values: CDR1 WNHNN, CDR2 SYGVQD (reference sequence). The PCR contained 60 Vbeta and 13 Jbeta primers. Assay used: immunoSEQ multiplex PCR; TCRdb lists only in-frame clones, some missing. The sample has roughly 120,000 clones, approximately 69% seen once. Each donor's status was that of a healthy bone marrow donor. V is TRBV10-1 and J is TRBJ2-5, with D unclear. The DNA end lines up better with TRBJ2-7; the J call may be wrong. The sequenced sample consisted of PBMCs. The receptor was isolated from a man in his forties in good health and CMV-seropositive. CDR3 sequence (DNA): TGCGCCAGCAGTGAGTCTAGCTACGAGCAGTACTTC. Its protein product is CASSESSYEQYF.